This T cell receptor beta chain was sequenced for a study of cytotoxic CD8 clonotypes in ibrutinib-treated CLL. For this clone: Its antigen is as yet unknown.

Study findings and constraints: The study found baseline clonality above age-matched healthy donors, tracking circulating CD8+ T-cell counts.

V dropped 1 base and J dropped 6; count of bases not matched to a gene: 8. CDR1 is SGHAT and CDR2 is FQDESV in the germline V gene (reference sequence). CDR3 size: 16 residues. Data came from immunoSEQ multiplex PCR; TCRdb stores just in-frame clones and leaves some out. The data show 100,000 or so clones, about 58% seen once. The receptor was isolated from a human donor with chronic lymphocytic leukemia. This sequence joins TRBV11-1 and TRBJ2-3; TRBD2 aligns across 9 bases. This material consisted of PBMCs, taken after 24 months of ibrutinib treatment. The CDR3 DNA is TGTGCCAGCAGCTTAGTTGGCGGGGGGGCCCGGGATACGCAGTATTTT. Translating it yields CASSLVGGGARDTQYF. Looking up the rest from reference TRBV11-1 and TRBJ2-3 gives the full variable domain: EAEVAQSPRYKITEKSQAVAFWCDPISGHATLYWYRQILGQGPELLVQFQDESVVDDSQLPKDRFSAERLKGVDSTLKIQPAELGDSAMYLCASSLVGGGARDTQYFGPGTRLTVL.